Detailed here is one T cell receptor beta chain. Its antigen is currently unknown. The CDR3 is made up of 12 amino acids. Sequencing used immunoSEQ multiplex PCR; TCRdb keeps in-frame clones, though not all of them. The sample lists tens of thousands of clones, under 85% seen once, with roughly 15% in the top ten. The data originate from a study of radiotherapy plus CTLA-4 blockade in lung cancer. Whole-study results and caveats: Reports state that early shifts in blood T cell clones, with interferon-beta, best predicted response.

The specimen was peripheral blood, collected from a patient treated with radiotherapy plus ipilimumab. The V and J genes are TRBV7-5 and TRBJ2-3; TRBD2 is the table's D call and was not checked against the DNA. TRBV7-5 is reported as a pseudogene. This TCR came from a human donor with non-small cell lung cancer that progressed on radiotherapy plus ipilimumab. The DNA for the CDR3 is TGTGTCAGAAGCTTATCTTCAGATACGCAGTATTTT. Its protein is CVRSLSSDTQYF.